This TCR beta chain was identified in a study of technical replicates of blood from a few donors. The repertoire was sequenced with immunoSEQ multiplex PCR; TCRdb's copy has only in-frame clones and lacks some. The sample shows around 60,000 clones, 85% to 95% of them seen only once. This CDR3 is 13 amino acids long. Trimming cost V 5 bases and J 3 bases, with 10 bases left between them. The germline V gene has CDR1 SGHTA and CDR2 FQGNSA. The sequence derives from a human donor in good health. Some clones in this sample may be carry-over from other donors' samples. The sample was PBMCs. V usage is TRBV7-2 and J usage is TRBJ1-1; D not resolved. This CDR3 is CASSQSQYTEAFF. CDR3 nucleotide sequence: TGTGCCAGCAGCCAGTCGCAGTACACTGAAGCTTTCTTT.